The next 31 T cell receptor beta chains were all read from a single sample in a study of cytomegalovirus exposure and HLA in healthy donors. The PCR was carried out with 60 Vbeta primers and 13 Jbeta primers. Profiled with immunoSEQ multiplex PCR; TCRdb holds only in-frame clones, not every one. The sample yields hundreds of thousands of clones, roughly 70% seen once. Material: PBMCs. These TCRs come from a woman aged 30 to 39 in good health and CMV-seronegative.

The chain is built from TRBV30 and TRBJ2-2; possibly TRBD2 for D (6 bases). CDR3 length: 15 amino acids. Looked up from germline, CDR1 is GTSNPN and CDR2 is SVGIG (reference sequence). Trimming cost V 0 bases and J 8 bases, with 16 bases left between them. CDR3 region: CAWSVPGRLVGELFF. The CDR3 DNA reads as TGTGCCTGGAGTGTACCCGGGAGATTGGTAGGGGAGCTGTTTTTT.

This rearrangement joins TRBV6-1 to TRBJ2-2; 10 bases agree with TRBD2. The junction had 9 bases not matched to a gene; V was cut back by 8 bases and J by 6 bases. The CDR3 has 15 residues. Per germline, CDR1 MNHNS and CDR2 SASEGT. The CDR3 is CASVELAGPPGELFF. CDR3 DNA: TGTGCCAGCGTCGAACTAGCGGGACCTCCCGGGGAGCTGTTTTTT.

This clone occurred a few times. The gene calls are TRBV4-2 and TRBJ2-5, with TRBD2 matching 8 bases. Losses at the gene ends were 5 bases for V and 5 bases for J; bases not matched to a gene: 4. Germline assignment: CDR1 LGHNA and CDR2 YNFKEQ. CDR3 length equals 13 residues. As DNA, the CDR3 is TGTGCCAGCAGCACCCGACTAGCGGAGACCCAGTACTTC. Amino acids: CASSTRLAETQYF.

The V and J genes are TRBV5-4 and TRBJ2-3; possibly TRBD1 for D (6 bases). This CDR3 comprises 15 residues. The V gene's germline CDR1 is SGHNT and CDR2 YYREEE (reference sequence). Trimming took off 2 bases at V and 3 bases at J, with 13 bases between the two ends. Here the CDR3 DNA reads TGTGCCAGCAGCTTCGCATCACAGGGAACAGATACGCAGTATTTT. Residues: CASSFASQGTDTQYF.

This sequence joins TRBV2 and TRBJ2-4; 9 nucleotides line up with TRBD2. The CDR3 totals 16 residues. V was clipped by 2 bases and J by 8 bases; unmatched bases: 10. The germline CDR1 and CDR2 sequences are SNHLY and FYNNEI. The DNA of the CDR3 is TGTGCCAGCAGTGAATTCGGGCGGGAGGGCCGATACATTCAGTACTTC. This translates into CASSEFGREGRYIQYF. Complete variable domain (other parts from reference TRBV2 and TRBJ2-4): EPEVTQTPSHQVTQMGQEVILRCVPISNHLYFYWYRQILGQKVEFLVSFYNNEISEKSEIFDDQFSVERPDGSNFTLKIRSTKLEDSAMYFCASSEFGREGRYIQYFGAGTRLSVL.

Comments on this clone: An end of the junction does not agree with germline; a read error may underlie this. This sequence joins TRBV19 and TRBJ2-3, with TRBD2 as a possible D gene (5 bases). Germline V gives CDR1 LNHDA, CDR2 SQIVND (reference sequence). This CDR3 contains 15 residues. CDR3: CASSIGSPQGDTQYF. Written as DNA, the CDR3 is TGTGCCAGTAGCATAGGGAGTCCCCAAGGAGATACGCAGTATTTT.

The chain combines TRBV9 with TRBJ2-1; TRBD2 matches at 7 bases. With 0 bases clipped from V and 6 bases from J, the junction kept 9 bases outside the gene matches. The germline gives CDR1 SGDLS, CDR2 YYNGEE. The CDR3 consists of 16 residues. CDR3: CASSVGGGRGGNEQFF. The DNA for the CDR3 is TGTGCCAGCAGCGTAGGGGGGGGGAGGGGAGGCAATGAGCAGTTCTTC.

The rearrangement links TRBV19 to TRBJ1-5; no clear D gene. This CDR3 is built from 16 residues. Germline CDR1 is LNHDA and CDR2 is SQIVND (reference sequence). Trimming shortened V by 5 bases and J by 3 bases, and 17 bases separated the two germline ends. CDR3 nucleotide sequence: TGTGCCAGTAGTCAGGCTTACACATCTTACAATCAGCCCCAGCATTTT. This sequence encodes CASSQAYTSYNQPQHF.

The chain is built from TRBV29-1 and TRBJ2-7; weak D call: TRBD2 (6 bases). V was pared by 2 bases and J by 7 bases, with 18 bases between. This CDR3 region has 14 residues. Germline-derived CDR1 and CDR2 are SQVTM and ANQGSEA. CDR3 in DNA: TGCAGCGTTGAATCCGGGAGTCCCCCTTGGGAGCAGTACTTC. Translation gives CSVESGSPPWEQYF.

CDR3 nucleotide sequence: TGTGCCACCAGCACTGAGGGACAGGGCGGTGAAAAACTGTTTTTT. Translation: CATSTEGQGGEKLFF. V is TRBV15 and J is TRBJ1-4; 9 nucleotides agree with TRBD1. Germline V gene data show CDR1 as LNHNV and CDR2 as YYDKDF (reference sequence). The CDR3 is 15 amino acids. V lost 4 bases to trimming and J lost 7 bases; unmatched junction nucleotides: 7.

This sequence joins TRBV15 and TRBJ1-4; 9 nucleotides agree with TRBD1. The CDR3 sequence is 15 residues long. Germline V gene data show CDR1 as LNHNV and CDR2 as YYDKDF (reference sequence). The junction had 4 bases not matched to a gene; V was cut back by 0 bases and J by 8 bases. DNA for the CDR3: TGTGCCACCAGCAGAGAGCCGGGACAGGGAGAAAAACTGTTTTTT. Residues: CATSREPGQGEKLFF.

CDR3 DNA sequence: TGTGCCAGCAGTCCCACCTACAATGAGCAGTTCTTC. This sequence encodes CASSPTYNEQFF. The gene calls are TRBV28 and TRBJ2-1; no clear D gene. V was trimmed by 5 bases and J by 2 bases, leaving 4 bases between them. Per germline, CDR1 MDHEN and CDR2 SYDVKM. CDR3 length equals 12 residues.

The chain recombines TRBV30 with TRBJ2-1; no clear D. The CDR3 extends over 12 amino acids. V lost 4 bases to trimming and J lost 16 bases, with 20 bases between them. Germline loops: CDR1 GTSNPN, CDR2 SVGIG (reference sequence). The CDR3 nucleotides are TGTGCCTGGACCTCAACCTCAGGCCCCCTCTTCTTC. It translates to CAWTSTSGPLFF.

This clone has more than one count but fewer than ten. V and J are TRBV6-5 and TRBJ2-1; 8 nucleotides match TRBD2. The CDR3 runs to 15 residues. Germline lookup yields CDR1 MNHEY and CDR2 SVGAGI. V lost 6 bases and J lost 0; bases outside the gene matches: 4. CDR3 in DNA: TGTGCCAGCAGCTCCAGCGGGAGCTCCTACAATGAGCAGTTCTTC. It yields the protein CASSSSGSSYNEQFF.

The chain employs TRBV12-5 and TRBJ1-1; D unclear. Trimming left V 2 bases short and J 2 bases short, with 9 bases between. CDR3 length equals 14 residues. Germline values: CDR1 LGHNT, CDR2 FRNRAP. The CDR3 protein is CASGLNTPNTEAFF. In DNA, the CDR3 is TGTGCTAGTGGTTTGAACACCCCAAACACTGAAGCTTTCTTT.

The chain couples TRBV10-2 to TRBJ1-2, with 10 bases fitting TRBD1. CDR1 is WSHSY, CDR2 SAAADI, per germline. The junction had 4 bases not matched to a gene; V was cut back by 4 bases and J by 2 bases. The CDR3 extends over 15 amino acids. The CDR3 DNA reads TGCGCCAGCAGTGCGCCGGGACAGGGGAACTATGGCTACACCTTC. Protein sequence: CASSAPGQGNYGYTF.

The chain carries TRBV11-2 and TRBJ2-3; 9 positions match TRBD1. This CDR3 is 16 amino acids long. Germline CDR1 and CDR2: SGHAT and FQNNGV. J was trimmed by 3 bases and V by 5 bases; bases with no gene match: 9. CDR3 sequence reads: CASSTYRGLSTDTQYF. Written as DNA, the CDR3 is TGTGCCAGCAGCACATACAGGGGGCTTTCGACAGATACGCAGTATTTT.

This clone occurred a few times. V usage is TRBV27 and J usage is TRBJ2-1, with 11 bases fitting TRBD2. The CDR3 has 17 residues. In germline, CDR1 is MNHEY, CDR2 SMNVEV (reference sequence). Trimming cost V 6 bases and J 7 bases; bases outside gene matches: 14. CDR3 DNA: TGTGCCAGCAGCCCACACCCACTAGCGGGAGACTTGAATGAGCAGTTCTTC. This gives the protein CASSPHPLAGDLNEQFF.

The count of this clone is one. The chain has TRBV2 and TRBJ2-1, with unresolved D. The germline V gene encodes CDR1 SNHLY and CDR2 FYNNEI. Trimming left V 0 bases short and J 3 bases short, with 3 bases between. The CDR3 spans 13 residues. CDR3 loop: CASSEASYNEQFF. Here the CDR3 DNA reads TGTGCCAGCAGTGAAGCGAGCTACAATGAGCAGTTCTTC.

As concerns this clone: Mismatch with germline at one junction end may stem from a read error. The chain links TRBV5-1 to TRBJ2-1; the D is unclear. Per the germline V gene, CDR1 is SGHRS and CDR2 is YFSETQ. This CDR3 spans 13 amino acids. This CDR3 is CATRRQLYNEQFF. The DNA of the CDR3 is TGTGCCACCAGGCGGCAGCTCTACAATGAGCAGTTCTTC.

In its sample, this clone was seen a few times. This chain connects TRBV10-3 to TRBJ1-5; 8 bases align to TRBD1. CDR3 length equals 13 residues. The V gene's germline CDR1 is ENHRY and CDR2 SYGVKD. V was pared by 4 bases and J by 9 bases, with 5 bases of the junction left unmatched. The CDR3 nucleotides are TGTGCCATCAGTGCAGGGGGCTTTCGGCCCCAGCATTTT. Residues: CAISAGGFRPQHF.

This clone appeared once. The rearrangement uses TRBV19 and TRBJ1-6; D is undetermined. Germline CDR1 and CDR2: LNHDA and SQIVND (reference sequence). Trimming took off 5 bases at V and 10 bases at J, with 18 bases between the two ends. The length of the CDR3 is 15 residues. CDR3 nucleotides: TGTGCCAGTAGTCCCCTGGGAGGGAAAGGATCACCCCTCCACTTT. Residues: CASSPLGGKGSPLHF.

This clone occurred a few times. One end of the junction fails to match germline, which may point to a read error. The rearrangement joins TRBV5-1 to TRBJ1-1, with TRBD1 identical over 7 bases. The germline V gene has CDR1 SGHRS and CDR2 YFSETQ. This CDR3 comprises 15 residues. In DNA form, the CDR3 reads TGCGCCAGCAGCCCCCAGGGGGGTGAGAACACTGAAGCTATCTTT. Its translation: CASSPQGGENTEAIF.

The V and J genes are TRBV4-1 and TRBJ1-5; weak D call: TRBD1 (5 bases). Germline CDR1 is MGHRA and CDR2 is YSYEKL. The V end was cut by 0 bases, the J end by 5 bases, with 8 bases between. The CDR3 extends over 14 amino acids. Here the CDR3 reads CASSQDRGYQPQHF. The CDR3 coding sequence is TGCGCCAGCAGCCAAGATCGGGGGTATCAGCCCCAGCATTTT.

This clone was seen once. This rearrangement joins TRBV4-2 to TRBJ2-5; TRBD1 might be the D (6 bases). Trimming took 0 bases from V and 4 from J, leaving 15 bases between them. This CDR3 has 16 amino acids. Looked up from germline, CDR1 is LGHNA and CDR2 is YNFKEQ. CDR3 coding DNA: TGTGCCAGCAGCCAAGATTCGCAGGGGTCCCCAGAGACCCAGTACTTC. It encodes CASSQDSQGSPETQYF.

A note on this clone: A far bigger clonotype differs at one base, so this is likely a read error. Other DNA sequences from this sample encode an identical CDR3 as well. Here the CDR3 reads CASRTGSSYNSPLHF. The CDR3 DNA sequence: TGTGCCAGCAGGACAGGGAGCTCCTATAATTCCCCCCTCCACTTT. The rearrangement joins TRBV2 to TRBJ1-6; 7 bases map to TRBD1. CDR1 is SNHLY and CDR2 is FYNNEI in the germline V gene. The CDR3 is made up of 15 amino acids.

The CDR3, as DNA: TGTGCCAGCAGCTTAATAGCGGGGGTAGGAGAGACCCAGTACTTC. It translates to CASSLIAGVGETQYF. The V and J genes are TRBV11-2 and TRBJ2-5; 9 nucleotides match TRBD2. Per the germline V gene, CDR1 is SGHAT and CDR2 is FQNNGV. Trimming cost V 2 bases and J 4 bases; bases outside gene matches: 5. The CDR3 consists of 15 residues.

The chain has TRBV10-3 and TRBJ2-7; tentative D call: TRBD2 (6 bases). The CDR3 is made up of 16 amino acids. Per the germline V gene, CDR1 is ENHRY and CDR2 is SYGVKD. Trimming stripped 3 bases from V and 7 bases from J, with 22 bases between. The CDR3, as DNA: TGTGCCATCAGTGAAGTCGGGGAGGACGTTAGCAGAGAGCAGTACTTC. Translated: CAISEVGEDVSREQYF.

A remark on this clone: An end of the junction does not agree with germline; a read error may underlie this. The V call is TRBV10-3, the J call TRBJ2-2; perhaps D is TRBD1 or TRBD2 (5 bases each). Germline CDR1 is ENHRY and CDR2 is SYGVKD. The CDR3 is made up of 14 amino acids. The CDR3 sequence: CAIIEGPNTGELFF. CDR3 nucleotides: TGTGCCATCATTGAGGGGCCTAACACCGGGGAGCTGTTTTTT.

V is TRBV4-1 and J is TRBJ1-2, with no clear D. The CDR3 extends over 15 amino acids. V was clipped by 5 bases and J by 7 bases, with 20 bases between them. CDR1 and CDR2 from the germline V gene are MGHRA and YSYEKL. The chain's CDR3 is CASSATTVSPLGYTF. CDR3 coding DNA: TGCGCCAGCAGCGCGACAACAGTGAGTCCCCTTGGCTACACCTTC.

This chain joins TRBV27 and TRBJ1-3; 7 positions match TRBD1. The trim removed 4 bases at V and 2 bases at J, leaving 2 bases unmatched. The germline V gene encodes CDR1 MNHEY and CDR2 SMNVEV (reference sequence). The CDR3 runs to 14 residues. DNA of the CDR3: TGTGCCAGCAGTTCAGGGGGTCCTGGAAACACCATATATTTT. This gives the protein CASSSGGPGNTIYF.